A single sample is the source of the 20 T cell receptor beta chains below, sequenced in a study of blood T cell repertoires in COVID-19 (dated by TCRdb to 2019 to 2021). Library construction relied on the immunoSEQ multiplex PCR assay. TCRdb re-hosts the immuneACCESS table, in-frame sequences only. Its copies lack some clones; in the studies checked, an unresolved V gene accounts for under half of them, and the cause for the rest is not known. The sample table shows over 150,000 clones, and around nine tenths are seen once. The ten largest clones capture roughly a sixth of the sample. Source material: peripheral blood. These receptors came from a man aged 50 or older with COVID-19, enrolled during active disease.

Here the CDR3 DNA reads TGTGCCATCAGGAGGGGACTAGCGGAAGGAGGCACAGATACGCAGTATTTT. Its protein is CAIRRGLAEGGTDTQYF. The J gene is TRBJ2-3, the V gene TRBV10-3; 11 nucleotides match TRBD2. Trimming at V came to 6 bases and at J to 1 base, leaving 9 bases not matched to a gene. Germline lookup yields CDR1 ENHRY and CDR2 SYGVKD. The CDR3 totals 17 residues.

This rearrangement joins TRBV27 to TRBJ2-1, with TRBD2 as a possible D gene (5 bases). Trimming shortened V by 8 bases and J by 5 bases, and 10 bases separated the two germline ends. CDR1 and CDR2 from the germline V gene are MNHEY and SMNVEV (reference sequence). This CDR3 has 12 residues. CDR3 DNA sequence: TGTGCCAGCTCGGGAATTGACAATGAGCAGTTCTTC. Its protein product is CASSGIDNEQFF.

The CDR3 here is CASSLESGGAYEQFF. As DNA, the CDR3 is TGTGCCAGCAGCTTGGAGTCCGGGGGGGCCTATGAGCAGTTCTTC. The gene calls are TRBV5-4 and TRBJ2-1; 8 bases line up with TRBD2. The CDR3 sequence is 15 residues long. The germline gives CDR1 SGHNT, CDR2 YYREEE (reference sequence). With V trimmed by 0 bases and J by 8 bases, 7 bases remained unmatched. The full variable domain, rest sourced from reference TRBV5-4 and TRBJ2-1, is ETGVTQSPTHLIKTRGQQVTLRCSSQSGHNTVSWYQQALGQGPQFIFQYYREEENGRGNFPPRFSGLQFPNYSSELNVNALELDDSALYLCASSLESGGAYEQFFGPGTRLTVL.

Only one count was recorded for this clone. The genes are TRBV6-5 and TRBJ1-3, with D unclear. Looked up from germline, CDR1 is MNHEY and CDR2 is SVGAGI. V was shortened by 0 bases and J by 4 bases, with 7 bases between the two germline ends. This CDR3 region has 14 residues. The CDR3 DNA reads TGTGCCAGCAGTTACTCCGGGAGAGGAAACACCATATATTTT. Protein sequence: CASSYSGRGNTIYF.

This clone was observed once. The CDR3 nucleotides are TGTGCCAGCAGTCCGCGCCGGGACAGCTTCTCTGGGGCCAACGTCCTGACTTTC. It specifies CASSPRRDSFSGANVLTF. V gene TRBV27 combines with J gene TRBJ2-6; 7 nucleotides line up with TRBD1. The CDR3 is 18 amino acids. V lost 5 bases, J lost 0 bases, and 10 bases stayed unmatched. Germline CDR1 is MNHEY and CDR2 is SMNVEV (reference sequence).

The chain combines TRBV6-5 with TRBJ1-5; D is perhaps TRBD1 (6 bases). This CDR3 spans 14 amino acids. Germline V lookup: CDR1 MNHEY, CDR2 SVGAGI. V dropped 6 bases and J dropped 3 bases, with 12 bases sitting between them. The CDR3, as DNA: TGTGCCAGCAGACTCGACAGGTTCAATCAGCCCCAGCATTTT. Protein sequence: CASRLDRFNQPQHF.

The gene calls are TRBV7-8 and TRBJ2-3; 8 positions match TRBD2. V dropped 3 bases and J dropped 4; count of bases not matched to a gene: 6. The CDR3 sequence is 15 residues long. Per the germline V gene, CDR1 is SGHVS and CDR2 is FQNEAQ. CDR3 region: CASSLRREASDTQYF. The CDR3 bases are TGTGCCAGCAGCTTGCGGCGGGAGGCTTCAGATACGCAGTATTTT.

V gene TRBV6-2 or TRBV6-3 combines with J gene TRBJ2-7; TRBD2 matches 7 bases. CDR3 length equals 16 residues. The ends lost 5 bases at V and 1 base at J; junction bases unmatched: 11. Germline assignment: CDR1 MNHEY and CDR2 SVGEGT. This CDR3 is CASSSLLAGVSYEQYF. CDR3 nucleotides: TGTGCCAGCAGTAGCTTATTGGCGGGGGTGTCCTACGAGCAGTACTTC.

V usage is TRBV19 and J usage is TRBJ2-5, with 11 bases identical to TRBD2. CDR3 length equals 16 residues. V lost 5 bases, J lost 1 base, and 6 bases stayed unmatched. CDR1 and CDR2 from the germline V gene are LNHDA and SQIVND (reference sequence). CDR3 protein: CASSQGLAGLQETQYF. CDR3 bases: TGTGCCAGTAGTCAAGGACTAGCGGGCCTCCAAGAGACCCAGTACTTC. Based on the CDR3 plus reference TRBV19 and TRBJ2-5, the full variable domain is DGGITQSPKYLFRKEGQNVTLSCEQNLNHDAMYWYRQDPGQGLRLIYYSQIVNDFQKGDIAEGYSVSREKKESFPLTVTSAQKNPTAFYLCASSQGLAGLQETQYFGPGTRLLVL.

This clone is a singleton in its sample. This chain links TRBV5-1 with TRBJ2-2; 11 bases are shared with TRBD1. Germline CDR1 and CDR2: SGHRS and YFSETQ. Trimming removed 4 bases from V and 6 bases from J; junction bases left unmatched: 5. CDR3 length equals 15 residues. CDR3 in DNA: TGCGCCAGCAGCCCGGGGACAGGGGGGTCCGGGGAGCTGTTTTTT. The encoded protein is CASSPGTGGSGELFF.

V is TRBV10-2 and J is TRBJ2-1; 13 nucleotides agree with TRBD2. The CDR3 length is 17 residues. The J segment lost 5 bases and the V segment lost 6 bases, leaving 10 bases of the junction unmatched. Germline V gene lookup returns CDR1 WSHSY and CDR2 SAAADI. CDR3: CASSLRTSGSRHNEQFF. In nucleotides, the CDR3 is TGCGCCAGCAGCCTACGGACTAGCGGGAGTAGGCACAATGAGCAGTTCTTC.

CDR3 sequence (DNA): TGTGCCAGCACGATACTATCGGATACGCAGTATTTT. This codes for CASTILSDTQYF. The chain has TRBV2 and TRBJ2-3; no definite D call. Trimming took 7 bases from V and 6 from J, leaving 11 bases between them. There are 12 residues in the CDR3. Germline loops: CDR1 SNHLY, CDR2 FYNNEI. Based on the CDR3 plus reference TRBV2 and TRBJ2-3, the full variable domain is EPEVTQTPSHQVTQMGQEVILRCVPISNHLYFYWYRQILGQKVEFLVSFYNNEISEKSEIFDDQFSVERPDGSNFTLKIRSTKLEDSAMYFCASTILSDTQYFGPGTRLTVL.

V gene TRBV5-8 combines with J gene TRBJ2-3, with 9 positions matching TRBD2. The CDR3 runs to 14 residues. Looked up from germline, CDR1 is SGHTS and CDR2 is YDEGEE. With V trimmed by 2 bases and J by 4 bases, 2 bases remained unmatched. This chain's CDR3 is CASSFGGGADTQYF. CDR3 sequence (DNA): TGTGCCAGCAGCTTCGGCGGGGGGGCAGATACGCAGTATTTT. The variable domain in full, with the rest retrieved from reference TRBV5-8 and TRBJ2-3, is EAGVTQSPTHLIKTRGQQATLRCSPISGHTSVYWYQQALGLGLQFLLWYDEGEERNRGNFPPRFSGRQFPNYSSELNVNALELEDSALYLCASSFGGGADTQYFGPGTRLTVL.

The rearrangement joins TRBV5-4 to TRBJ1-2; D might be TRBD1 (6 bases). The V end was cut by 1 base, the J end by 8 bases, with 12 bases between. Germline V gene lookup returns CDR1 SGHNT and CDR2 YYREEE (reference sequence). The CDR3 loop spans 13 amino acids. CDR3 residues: CASSLRGSNGYTF. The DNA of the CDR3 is TGTGCCAGCAGCTTGAGGGGGTCTAACGGCTACACCTTC.

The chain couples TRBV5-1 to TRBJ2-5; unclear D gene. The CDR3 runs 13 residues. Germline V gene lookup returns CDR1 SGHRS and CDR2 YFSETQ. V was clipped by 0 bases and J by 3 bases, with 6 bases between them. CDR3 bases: TGCGCCAGCAGCTTGGTGTCAAAAGAGACCCAGTACTTC. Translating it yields CASSLVSKETQYF.

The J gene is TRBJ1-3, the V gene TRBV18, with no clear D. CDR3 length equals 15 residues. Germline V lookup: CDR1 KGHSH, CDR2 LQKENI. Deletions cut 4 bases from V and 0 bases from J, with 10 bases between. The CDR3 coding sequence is TGTGCCAGCTCACGTCAGGAAAGCTCTGGAAACACCATATATTTT. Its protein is CASSRQESSGNTIYF.

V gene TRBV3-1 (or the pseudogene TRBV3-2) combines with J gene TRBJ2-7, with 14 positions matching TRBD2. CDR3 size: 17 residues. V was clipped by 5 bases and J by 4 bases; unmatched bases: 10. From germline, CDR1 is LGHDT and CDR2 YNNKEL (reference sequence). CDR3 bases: TGTGCCAGCAGCAACTGGGGACTAGCGGGAGAAAGGTACGAGCAGTACTTC. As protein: CASSNWGLAGERYEQYF.

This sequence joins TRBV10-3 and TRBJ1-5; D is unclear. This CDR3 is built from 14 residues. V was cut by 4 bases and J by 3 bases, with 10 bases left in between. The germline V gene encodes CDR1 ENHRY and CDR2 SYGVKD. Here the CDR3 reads CAISGGMANQPQHF. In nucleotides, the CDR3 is TGTGCCATCAGTGGAGGGATGGCCAATCAGCCCCAGCATTTT.

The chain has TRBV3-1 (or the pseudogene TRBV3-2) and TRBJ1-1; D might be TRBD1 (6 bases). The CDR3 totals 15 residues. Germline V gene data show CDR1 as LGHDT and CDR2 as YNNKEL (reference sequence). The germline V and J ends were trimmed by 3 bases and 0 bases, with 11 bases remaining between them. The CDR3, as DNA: TGTGCCAGCAGCCAGAAACAGGGCTTGAACACTGAAGCTTTCTTT. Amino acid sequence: CASSQKQGLNTEAFF.

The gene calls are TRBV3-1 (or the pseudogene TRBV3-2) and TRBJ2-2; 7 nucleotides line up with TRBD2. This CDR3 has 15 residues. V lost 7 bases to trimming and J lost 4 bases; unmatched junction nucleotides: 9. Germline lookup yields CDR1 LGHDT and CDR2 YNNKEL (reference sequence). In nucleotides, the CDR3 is TGTGCCAGCACCCGGGGAGGGGTTGGCACCGGGGAGCTGTTTTTT. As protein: CASTRGGVGTGELFF.